Described below is a single T cell receptor beta chain sequence and its context. This clone was seen once. The antigen this receptor binds is unknown. Per-base qualities were not stored, and no clone one base away is much larger. TCRbeta CDR3 regions were amplified from genomic DNA by means of the immunoSEQ Assay, a bias-controlled multiplex PCR. Processing in the source paper ran as follows. The number of nucleated cells in each sample was estimated from the amplification of reference gene primers within the assay. Sequence reads were collapsed and filtered to measure the absolute abundance of every unique TCRbeta CDR3 rearrangement. For each sample, productive Simpson clonality was calculated as the square root of Simpson's diversity index across productive rearrangements. Here the immuneACCESS table is served through TCRdb, limited to in-frame sequences with V and J called. Missing clones are a known gap in these copies; in checked studies unresolved V genes cover under half, and the rest lacks a known reason. The V and J calls and clone size were taken over from that table, and D and trimming were inferred from the DNA. This sample has about 230,000 clones in its table, and around 90% of those were observed once. 11% of the sample lies in the top ten.

Participants in the prospective study were aged roughly 18 to 100 years, lived in 20 to 25 United States geographic areas, and enrolled through a virtual design. Cohort assignment in the prospective study relied on participant-reported clinical history from a screening survey and a study questionnaire. For ImmuneRACE Cohort 3, a participant was defined as recovered based on two consecutive negative NP/OP PCR tests, clearance by a healthcare professional, or resolution of symptoms. In the prospective study, whole blood, serum and a nasopharyngeal or oropharyngeal swab were collected from each participant by mobile phlebotomists. Prospective study participants could optionally give additional blood draws and questionnaires over an approximately 2-month period. Prospective study blood samples were shipped either frozen or at room temperature before DNA extraction. This sample was taken from a study of blood T cell repertoires in COVID-19 (dated by TCRdb to 2020 to 2022). About the study as a whole: The collaborator samples originated in the United States, Italy and Spain and spanned the acute and convalescent phases of COVID-19. The prospective study material was composed of cDNA or gDNA derived from T cells, B-cell-depleted T cells, or PBMCs. The dataset comprised deeply sampled blood TCRbeta repertoires from subjects exposed to, actively infected with, or recovered from COVID-19. Where HLA class I and class II types were available, the types were taken from metadata supplied by the sample provider, not from assay-based typing. A freely available public database, intended as a resource for researchers studying the immune response to SARS-CoV-2, is where the repertoires were released. A de-identified subject ID, COVID-19 status, age in years and sex were almost always included in the sample metadata. The samples were drawn from two sources: the first 160 participants of the ongoing ImmuneRACE study, and over 1,000 subjects contributed by 6 global collaborators.

Overall study outcomes, separate from this receptor: Clinical and demographic metadata were provided uncurated, with the amount varying by source and participant.

The specimen was PBMCs or T cells enriched from blood (not recorded which). This sequence was found in a man aged 25 to 40 who had recovered from COVID-19.

The CDR3 in this case is CASSIGLARAQYF. Here is the DNA: TGTGCCAGTAGTATTGGTCTCGCCCGGGCCCAGTACTTC. This chain is built from TRBV19 and TRBJ2-5, with the D gene not confidently named. Trimming at the junction amounts to 3 bases on V and 9 bases on J, and the germline ends lie 14 bases apart. CDR1 and CDR2 are read off the germline V gene (reference sequence) as LNHDA and SQIVND. Including cysteine and phenylalanine, the CDR3 has 13 amino acids. CDR3 DNA only is kept here, 39 bases in frame from base 1. The variable domain in full, with residues beyond the CDR3 obtained from the reference TRBV19 and TRBJ2-5 genes, is DGGITQSPKYLFRKEGQNVTLSCEQNLNHDAMYWYRQDPGQGLRLIYYSQIVNDFQKGDIAEGYSVSREKKESFPLTVTSAQKNPTAFYLCASSIGLARAQYFGPGTRLLVL.